The sequence of this T cell receptor (beta chain) was determined in a study of cytomegalovirus exposure and HLA in healthy donors. Overall study results and limits: A previous analysis found most TCR beta V segments productive roughly 90% or roughly 30% of the time. CMV antigen specificity of a few CMV-associated chains was confirmed in vitro.

Regarding donors, all were healthy bone marrow donors. The PCR made use of 60 Vbeta and 13 Jbeta primers. TCRdb keeps only in-frame clones here, not all; method: immunoSEQ multiplex PCR. The sample lists roughly 200,000 clones; 65% to 85% were seen once. A remark on this clone: Antigen specificity is unknown.

The clonotype was recovered from a man aged 55 to 70 in good health and CMV-seronegative. Sequencing was carried out using PBMCs.

DNA of the CDR3: TGTGCCAGCAGCTCTCTTCAGGGTTTAGGAGAGACCCAGTACTTC. This codes for CASSSLQGLGETQYF. V and J are TRBV5-6 and TRBJ2-5; D perhaps matches TRBD1 (5 bases). There are 15 residues in the CDR3. V was cut by 3 bases and J by 4 bases, with 16 bases left in between. Germline assignment: CDR1 SGHDT and CDR2 YYEEEE.